The 19 T cell receptor beta chains given below trace back to one sample, sequenced in a study of blood T cell repertoires in COVID-19 (dated by TCRdb to 2020 to 2022). Library preparation used the immunoSEQ multiplex PCR assay. The table comes from immuneACCESS by way of TCRdb, which keeps in-frame sequences with V and J called. Part of the clones is missing from these tables; in studies checked, under half for an unresolved V gene and the rest for unknown reasons. Counted in this sample were 410,000 or so clones; about 91% of them appeared once. The top ten clones comprise under 2% of the sample. The sample taken for sequencing was peripheral blood. The receptors were sampled from a woman aged 40 to 49 with COVID-19, enrolled during active disease.

The gene calls are TRBV28 and TRBJ1-4; a possible D gene is TRBD1 (6 bases). The germline V and J ends were trimmed by 2 bases and 8 bases, with 18 bases remaining between them. The germline V gene encodes CDR1 MDHEN and CDR2 SYDVKM. This CDR3 has 16 residues. CDR3 loop: CASSLGAQGLWEKLFF. CDR3 bases: TGTGCCAGCAGTTTAGGGGCTCAGGGGCTGTGGGAAAAACTGTTTTTT.

The V and J genes are TRBV5-1 and TRBJ2-1, with 7 bases that match TRBD1. The germline V gene encodes CDR1 SGHRS and CDR2 YFSETQ. There are 16 residues in the CDR3. The ends lost 6 bases at V and 7 bases at J; junction bases unmatched: 16. CDR3 nucleotides: TGCGCCAGCACCCCGACAGGGTGGTATGGGTCGAATGAGCAGTTCTTC. Protein: CASTPTGWYGSNEQFF.

This chain connects TRBV18 to TRBJ1-4; tentatively, D is TRBD1 (6 bases). The V end was cut by 6 bases, the J end by 8 bases, with 19 bases between. The CDR3 consists of 15 residues. Germline CDR1 is KGHSH and CDR2 is LQKENI. Here the CDR3 DNA reads TGTGCCAGCTCGCGGTTGACAGGCATTAACGAAAAACTGTTTTTT. Its translation: CASSRLTGINEKLFF.

The chain links TRBV5-5 to TRBJ2-1; 9 bases agree with TRBD2. This CDR3 has 17 amino acids. With 2 bases clipped from V and 1 base from J, the junction kept 7 bases outside the gene matches. Germline-derived CDR1 and CDR2 are SGHKS and YYEKEE (reference sequence). CDR3: CASSFIRLAESYNEQFF. The DNA of the CDR3 is TGTGCCAGCAGCTTTATACGACTAGCGGAATCCTACAATGAGCAGTTCTTC.

This rearrangement joins TRBV5-1 to TRBJ2-3; a possible D gene is TRBD2 (5 bases). CDR3 length: 15 amino acids. V shed 0 bases and J shed 0 bases, with 8 bases lying between them. The germline gives CDR1 SGHRS, CDR2 YFSETQ. The CDR3 loop is CASSLAPGSTDTQYF. For the CDR3, the DNA is TGCGCCAGCAGCTTGGCTCCGGGGAGCACAGATACGCAGTATTTT.

The chain combines TRBV25-1 with TRBJ1-1, with TRBD1 identical over 9 bases. Germline loops: CDR1 MGHDK, CDR2 SYGVNS. Trimming removed 10 bases from V and 8 bases from J; junction bases left unmatched: 5. The CDR3 covers 11 residues. The CDR3 bases are TGTGCCACCGGACAGGGGTCGGAAGCTTTCTTT. This sequence encodes CATGQGSEAFF. Variable domain in full (rest from reference TRBV25-1 and TRBJ1-1): EADIYQTPRYLVIGTGKKITLECSQTMGHDKMYWYQQDPGMELHLIHYSYGVNSTEKGDLSSESTVSRIRTEHFPLTLESARPSHTSQYLCATGQGSEAFFGQGTRLTVV.

The chain employs TRBV30 and TRBJ2-7, with 7 bases that match TRBD2. The germline V gene encodes CDR1 GTSNPN and CDR2 SVGIG (reference sequence). The CDR3 is made up of 14 amino acids. V was clipped by 3 bases and J by 5 bases; unmatched bases: 10. CDR3 nucleotides: TGTGCCTGGAGGCCCCGGGGGGTGGTAAACGAGCAGTACTTC. This codes for CAWRPRGVVNEQYF.

The chain carries TRBV11-2 and TRBJ2-1; no reliable D call. Trimming took 1 base from V and 0 from J, leaving 10 bases between them. CDR1 SGHAT and CDR2 FQNNGV come from the germline V gene. This CDR3 spans 16 amino acids. The CDR3, as DNA: TGTGCCAGCAGCTTAGGAGGAGCCTTCTCCTACAATGAGCAGTTCTTC. Its translation is CASSLGGAFSYNEQFF.

The chain joins TRBV7-3 to TRBJ1-2; the D gene is possibly TRBD1 (5 bases). V gave up 1 base and J gave up 8 bases, with 14 bases separating them. The CDR3 runs to 14 residues. CDR1 is SGHTA, CDR2 FQGTGA, per germline. The CDR3 sequence: CASSLRAGGEGYTF. The CDR3 nucleotides are TGTGCCAGCAGCTTAAGGGCCGGAGGGGAGGGCTACACCTTC.

The chain carries TRBV2 and TRBJ2-3, with D unclear. Germline V gene sequence: CDR1 SNHLY, CDR2 FYNNEI. The length of the CDR3 is 13 residues. Deletions cut 6 bases from V and 2 bases from J, with 9 bases between. The DNA for the CDR3 is TGTGCCAGCAGCCCCGGAGTCACAGATACGCAGTATTTT. This gives the protein CASSPGVTDTQYF.

This sequence joins TRBV19 and TRBJ1-1; TRBD1 agrees at 7 bases. CDR1 and CDR2 (germline): LNHDA, SQIVND (reference sequence). Trimming cost V 4 bases and J 9 bases; bases outside gene matches: 23. The CDR3 has 18 residues. CDR3 nucleotide sequence: TGTGCCAGTAGTAATCTTTCAGGACAGGCCAGGACGCTAGCGAAAGCTTTCTTT. Translating it yields CASSNLSGQARTLAKAFF.

The chain employs TRBV19 and TRBJ2-7, with 12 bases matching TRBD1. The junction had 6 bases not matched to a gene; V was cut back by 10 bases and J by 5 bases. Germline CDR1 reads LNHDA; CDR2 reads SQIVND (reference sequence). The CDR3 has 13 amino acids. CDR3 bases: TGTGCCACCCGGGACAGGGGGCTCGACGAGCAGTACTTC. This translates into CATRDRGLDEQYF.

This clone was recorded once. The V gene is TRBV5-7, the J gene TRBJ1-5, with a weak D call TRBD1 (5 bases). TRBV5-7 is an ORF, with its function uncertain. There are 18 residues in the CDR3. V was trimmed by 0 bases and J by 0 bases, leaving 16 bases between them. The CDR3 DNA reads as TGTGCCAGCAGCTTGGCCTCAACAGGAGCCTATAGCAATCAGCCCCAGCATTTT. Its translation is CASSLASTGAYSNQPQHF.

The table lists this clone with a few counts. This chain joins TRBV7-9 and TRBJ2-7; weak D call: TRBD1 (5 bases). V was cut by 4 bases and J by 6 bases, with 10 bases left in between. Germline CDR1 reads SEHNR; CDR2 reads FQNEAQ (reference sequence). The CDR3 extends over 12 amino acids. CDR3 sequence: CASSSVGAEQYF. CDR3 bases: TGTGCCAGCAGCTCGGTAGGGGCCGAGCAGTACTTC.

The CDR3 sequence: CASSRDRLSNQPQHF. In DNA form, the CDR3 reads TGTGCCAGCTCACGGGACAGGCTTAGCAATCAGCCCCAGCATTTT. V usage is TRBV18 and J usage is TRBJ1-5, with 8 bases matching TRBD1. This CDR3 has 15 residues. Per the germline V gene, CDR1 is KGHSH and CDR2 is LQKENI. J lost 0 bases, V lost 4 bases, and 2 bases had no gene match.

V gene TRBV10-2 combines with J gene TRBJ2-1; TRBD2 matches at 7 bases. The CDR3 has 19 residues. From germline, CDR1 is WSHSY and CDR2 SAAADI. V lost 6 bases, J lost 0 bases, and 17 bases stayed unmatched. This CDR3 is CASRGPLRDSGSSYNEQFF. The CDR3 nucleotides are TGCGCCAGCAGGGGGCCCCTTCGGGATAGCGGGTCCTCCTACAATGAGCAGTTCTTC.

This clone turned up a few times. V gene TRBV23-1 combines with J gene TRBJ2-7; 11 bases map to TRBD1. TRBV23-1 is an ORF, and what it does is uncertain. V lost 3 bases and J lost 3; bases outside the gene matches: 1. CDR3 size: 14 residues. In DNA, the CDR3 is TGCGCCAGCAGTCAGGGACAGGGGGGCTACGAGCAGTACTTC. As protein: CASSQGQGGYEQYF.

The chain has TRBV15 and TRBJ1-5, with TRBD1 matching 7 bases. Germline V CDR1 and CDR2: LNHNV, YYDKDF (reference sequence). The ends lost 5 bases at V and 2 bases at J; junction bases unmatched: 3. The CDR3 has 14 amino acids. For the CDR3, the DNA is TGTGCCACCAGCCCTGGACAGGGCAATCAGCCCCAGCATTTT. Its translation is CATSPGQGNQPQHF.

In its sample, this clone was seen once. The rearrangement links TRBV9 to TRBJ2-1; TRBD2 aligns across 7 bases. Germline V CDR1 and CDR2: SGDLS, YYNGEE. CDR3 length: 14 residues. The V and J ends lost 3 bases and 6 bases, in that order; junction bases with no gene match: 6. This CDR3 reads CASSAWTSINEQFF. The CDR3 DNA reads TGTGCCAGCAGCGCTTGGACTAGTATCAATGAGCAGTTCTTC.